This TCR beta chain derives from a study of T cell responses to AZD1222 COVID-19 vaccine. General study findings and limits: Nearly half of the spike-specific TCRs reportedly recognize variant regions that carry no mutations.

It was second doses at about 4 or about 12 weeks that were pooled. Notes on this clone: Antigen: not known.

Clones were sequenced by immunoSEQ multiplex PCR, and TCRdb holds only the in-frame ones, with some missing. This table has about 100,000 clones, approximately 89% appearing once. The V gene end was trimmed by 4 bases and the J gene end by 4 bases; junction bases not matched to a gene: 3. The germline gives CDR1 MNHEY, CDR2 SVGAGI. CDR3 length equals 13 residues. The source was peripheral blood, collected 28 days after the second AZD1222 dose. This receptor was taken from an adult who received the AZD1222 COVID-19 vaccine. V and J are TRBV6-5 and TRBJ2-7, with 8 bases that match TRBD2. The CDR3: CASSWSGSYEQYF. CDR3 bases: TGTGCCAGCAGTTGGAGCGGGAGTTACGAGCAGTACTTC.